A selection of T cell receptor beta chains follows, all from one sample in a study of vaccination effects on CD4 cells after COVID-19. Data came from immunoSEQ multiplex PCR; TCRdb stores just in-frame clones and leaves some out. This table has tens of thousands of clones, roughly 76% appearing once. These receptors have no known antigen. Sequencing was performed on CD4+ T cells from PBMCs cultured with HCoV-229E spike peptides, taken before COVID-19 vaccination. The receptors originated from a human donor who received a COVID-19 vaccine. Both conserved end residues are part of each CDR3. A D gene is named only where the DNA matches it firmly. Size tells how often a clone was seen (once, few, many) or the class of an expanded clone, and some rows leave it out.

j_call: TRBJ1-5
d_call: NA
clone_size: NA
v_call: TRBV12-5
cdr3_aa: CASGLVAGQRRGQPQHF
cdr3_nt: TGTGCTAGTGGTTTGGTAGCGGGACAACGAAGGGGTCAGCCCCAGCATTTT

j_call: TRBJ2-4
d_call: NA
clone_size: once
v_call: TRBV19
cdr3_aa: CASSIGEGQIAKNIQYF
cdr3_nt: TGTGCCAGTAGTATTGGTGAGGGTCAGATAGCCAAAAACATTCAGTACTTC

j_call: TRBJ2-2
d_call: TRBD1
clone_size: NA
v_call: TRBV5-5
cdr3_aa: CASSLGDRVPTGELFF
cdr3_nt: TGTGCCAGCAGCTTGGGAGACAGGGTCCCCACCGGGGAGCTGTTTTTT

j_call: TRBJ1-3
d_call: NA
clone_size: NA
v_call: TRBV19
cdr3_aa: CASSSGSGNTIYF
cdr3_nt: TGTGCCAGTAGTTCAGGGTCCGGAAACACCATATATTTT

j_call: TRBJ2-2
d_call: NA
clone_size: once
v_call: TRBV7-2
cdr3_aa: CASSLGGLGTGELFF
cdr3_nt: TGTGCCAGCAGCTTAGGGGGGCTCGGCACCGGGGAGCTGTTTTTT

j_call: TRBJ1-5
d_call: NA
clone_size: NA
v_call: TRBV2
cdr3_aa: CASRPLGGNQPQHF
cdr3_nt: TGTGCCAGCAGACCGCTGGGGGGAAATCAGCCCCAGCATTTT

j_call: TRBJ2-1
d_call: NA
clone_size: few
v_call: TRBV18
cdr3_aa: CASSPGTPRNNEQFF
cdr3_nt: TGTGCCAGCTCACCAGGGACGCCTAGGAACAATGAGCAGTTCTTC

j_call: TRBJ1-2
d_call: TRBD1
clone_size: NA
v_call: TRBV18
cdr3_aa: CASSRRQGGGYTF
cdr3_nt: TGTGCCAGCTCACGACGACAGGGGGGAGGCTACACCTTC

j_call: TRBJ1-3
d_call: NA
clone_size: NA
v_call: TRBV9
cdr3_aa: CASSVGLSSSGNTIYF
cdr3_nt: TGTGCCAGCAGCGTAGGACTGTCGTCCTCTGGAAACACCATATATTTT

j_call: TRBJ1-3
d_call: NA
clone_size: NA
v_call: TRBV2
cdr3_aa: CASSAGGSSGNTIYF
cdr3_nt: TGTGCCAGCAGTGCAGGCGGATCCTCTGGAAACACCATATATTTT

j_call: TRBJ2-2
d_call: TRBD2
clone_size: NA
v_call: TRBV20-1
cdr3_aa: CSASQRGGGELFF
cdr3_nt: TGCAGTGCTAGTCAGCGGGGGGGCGGGGAGCTGTTTTTT